This TCR beta chain was recovered during a study of human T cells and chemical hapten exposure listed by TCRdb under 2021. Context from the whole study: For sensitization, 2% DPC in acetone was applied to a 2 cm by 2 cm area of upper inner arm skin. Patch testing on the upper back used Finn chambers containing 0.01% DPC, with scoring done after 6 days according to International Contact Dermatitis Research Group standards. The study tracked peripheral blood TCR repertoire changes in vivo during primary and secondary sensitization to the hapten diphenylcyclopropenone (DPC) in alopecia patients. Around 29 alopecia patients provided blood for TCR sequencing at one to four time points (pre-sensitization, 2, 6 and 24 weeks). Weekly therapeutic DPC doses were additionally applied to the scalp of patients throughout the roughly 23-week study period. Blood samples were taken from patients before sensitization (week 0) and then at 2, 6 and about 24 weeks after DPC sensitization. The patient cohort, mostly female, included alopecia areata with under or over 50% scalp involvement, alopecia totalis and alopecia universalis. Libraries were pooled for sequencing, and per-sample TCR yields varied mainly because of small differences in library volumes within the pool. General findings and caveats noted by the study authors: Expanded TCRs formed significantly more large CDR3 similarity clusters than pre-sensitization or healthy control sets, consistent with antigen-driven responses. DPC sensitization did not change the number of TCRs with a frequency above 1 in 1000, and there was no evidence of changes in global repertoire structure. Because all patients had alopecia, a presumed autoimmune disease, the immune response of the patients might differ from that of healthy individuals. Repeated subsampling changed both the strength of the expansion versus patch-test correlation and the threshold at which the correlation became significant. Patch test score correlated positively with the number of PT1 expanded TCRs, reaching significance at thresholds 8, 16 and 32 but not at 4.

Library prep was done by RACE. Instrument used: NextSeq 500. Library preparation attached unique molecular identifiers to individual cDNA molecules for quantitative, reproducible TCR counting. Both TCR alpha and TCR beta chains were sequenced from each blood RNA sample. In the paper's pipeline: The median number of TCRs per sample was around 100,000, ranging from about 23,224 to 700,000. V, J and CDR3 annotation of the TCR reads was performed with the Decombinator software suite. For PS versus PT1 abundance plots, all samples were subsampled to the same number of TCRs (28,000). Expanded TCRs were defined as absent before sensitization and observed at least eight times at the 2-week time point. Starting from the raw public reads, TCRdb applied fastp trimming at Q25, assembled clones with MiXCR and retained in-frame beta chains. Rows matching on CDR3 protein sequence are summarized as one entry with the most common DNA and genes. The V and J calls follow TCRdb's processing rather than the paper's. Across this sample there are tens of thousands of distinct CDR3 sequences, with around 12% seen only once. The biggest ten clones account for approximately 5.3% of the sample.

Reading the label with the study, this specimen's time point is: pre-sensitization, week 0. The label giving this sample's treatment or condition can be read as: therapeutic diphenylcyclopropenone sensitization with weekly scalp DPC. At each patch-test visit, blood was drawn before the patch test was applied. Eligible patients were aged 18 to 70, diagnosed with alopecia, deemed suitable for DPC therapy, and excluded if pregnant. Total RNA was extracted from unfractionated whole blood that had been collected in Tempus Blood RNA tubes. As regards this clonotype: There is no known antigen for this receptor. Qualities for individual bases were not recorded, and no much larger clone is one base off.

Inclusive of the bounding cysteine and phenylalanine, the CDR3 is 11 residues long. The sequence is cut down to CDR3 DNA, 33 bases in frame from base 1. CDR1 and CDR2 were assigned from the germline V gene as MDHEN and SYDVKM. Trimming removed 6 bases from V and 6 bases from J, leaving 9 bases between the germline ends. The TCR originated in a woman aged 25 to 45 with alopecia areata. Some clones in this sample may be carry-over from other donors' samples. The V gene is TRBV28 and the J gene is TRBJ2-7; there is no confident call for the D gene. The sample in question was whole blood, obtained in connection with sensitization to the hapten diphenylcyclopropenone (DPC). The DNA sequence reads TGTGCCAGCAGCCACAACATCGAGCAGTACTTC. The resulting protein is CASSHNIEQYF.